The sequence of this TCR beta chain was determined in a study of T cells in Graves' hyperthyroidism and ophthalmopathy. Of note for this clonotype: The antigen remains unidentified.

Study outcomes and limitations: Blood also contained most expanded thyroid clonotypes above 0.001.

From RNA transcripts, TCR beta CDR3 regions were amplified. A first-round RT-PCR of the TCR CDR3 used the HTBI primer set. TCRdb reprocessed the multiplex PCR reads via MiXCR and lists one record per CDR3 protein. The data show roughly 400,000 distinct CDR3 sequences, roughly 25% seen once. This TCR was sampled from a man between 45 and 60 years old with Graves' hyperthyroidism. Specimen: blood.

DNA for the CDR3: TGTGCCAGCAGCCCCCGGGACTACGCGACCGGGGAGCTGTTTTTT. Its translation: CASSPRDYATGELFF. The chain carries TRBV14 and TRBJ2-2, with 7 bases that match TRBD2. After removal of 4 bases from V and 5 bases from J, the junction contained 7 bases not matched to a gene. The CDR3 runs 15 residues. Germline values: CDR1 SGHDN, CDR2 FVKESK. The variable domain in full, with the rest retrieved from reference TRBV14 and TRBJ2-2, is EAGVTQFPSHSVIEKGQTVTLRCDPISGHDNLYWYRRVMGKEIKFLLHFVKESKQDESGMPNNRFLAERTGGTYSTLKVQPAELEDSGVYFCASSPRDYATGELFFGEGSRLTVL.